The 27 T cell receptor beta chains reported below all come from one sample, sequenced in a study of identical twins. TCRdb independently ran MiXCR on the 5' RACE reads; one entry per CDR3 protein. Of about 890,000 distinct CDR3 sequences listed, 10% to 15% are singletons. These data are also associated with another study on yellow fever vaccine responses in identical twins.

Input material: PBMCs. These receptors originate from a woman aged 18-29 years in good health.

In its sample, this clonotype was seen many times. The V gene is TRBV12-3 or TRBV12-4, the J gene TRBJ1-1, with 7 positions matching TRBD1. V lost 5 bases and J lost 0; bases outside the gene matches: 0. The CDR3 is 13 residues long. The CDR3 protein is CASSTGVNTEAFF. The CDR3 region has the DNA TGTGCCAGCAGTACAGGGGTGAACACTGAAGCTTTCTTT.

On this clonotype itself: One end of the junction does not line up with germline, which may come from a read error. The rearrangement links TRBV20-1 to TRBJ1-2, with 9 positions matching TRBD1. The CDR3 is made up of 16 amino acids. The germline gives CDR1 DFQATT, CDR2 SNEGSKA (reference sequence). The CDR3 sequence is CSPRIGGTGTNYGYTF. The CDR3 DNA is TGCAGTCCTAGAATAGGGGGGACAGGGACAAACTATGGCTACACCTTC.

This clonotype was observed a few times. This chain uses TRBV4-2 with TRBJ2-5, with D unclear. V lost 0 bases and J 5 bases, leaving 7 bases between the germline ends. Germline CDR1 LGHNA, CDR2 YNFKEQ. The CDR3 has 13 amino acids. CDR3 region: CASSQELRETQYF. The CDR3 nucleotides read TGTGCCAGCAGCCAAGAGCTACGGGAGACCCAGTACTTC.

This chain uses TRBV13 with TRBJ1-5; 7 bases are a match to TRBD1. CDR1 and CDR2 (germline): PRHDT, FYEKMQ (reference sequence). Germline trimming cut 8 bases from V and 3 bases from J; bases unmatched to any gene: 4. The CDR3 extends over 13 amino acids. CDR3 sequence reads: CASSRGLNQPQHF. The CDR3 DNA reads TGTGCCAGCTCGAGGGGGCTCAATCAGCCCCAGCATTTT.

This sequence joins TRBV11-2 and TRBJ1-2; TRBD1 is a possible D gene (5 bases). Germline CDR1 is SGHAT and CDR2 is FQNNGV. Trimming left V 4 bases short and J 4 bases short, with 25 bases between. CDR3 size: 18 residues. In DNA form, the CDR3 reads TGTGCCAGCAGCTCCCGACTGTACGGACAAGGGGCACGCTATGGCTACACCTTC. Protein sequence: CASSSRLYGQGARYGYTF.

This clonotype turned up a few times. The chain has TRBV7-6 and TRBJ2-2, with no clear D. The germline V gene encodes CDR1 SGHVS and CDR2 FNYEAQ. The CDR3 extends over 13 amino acids. V lost 7 bases and J lost 4, with 10 bases in between. Written as DNA, the CDR3 is TGTGCCAGCAACGGGTGGAGCACCGGGGAGCTGTTTTTT. Its protein is CASNGWSTGELFF.

This chain connects TRBV10-3 to TRBJ2-3; perhaps TRBD2 as D (5 bases). Germline V gene lookup returns CDR1 ENHRY and CDR2 SYGVKD. The CDR3 consists of 14 residues. V dropped 2 bases and J dropped 11 bases, with 17 bases sitting between them. CDR3 loop: CAISEQRRDEGQYF. The CDR3, as DNA: TGTGCCATCAGTGAGCAACGGCGAGATGAGGGGCAGTATTTT.

V gene TRBV5-4 combines with J gene TRBJ2-4; D gene unclear. The CDR3 covers 17 residues. The V and J ends lost 2 bases and 1 base respectively, with 16 bases between them. CDR1 and CDR2 (germline): SGHNT, YYREEE (reference sequence). The CDR3 DNA reads TGTGCCAGCAGCTTCGGATATGGGGTGGAGGCCAAAAACATTCAGTACTTC. Its protein is CASSFGYGVEAKNIQYF.

V usage is TRBV7-3 and J usage is TRBJ1-1; D not certain. The CDR3 runs 15 residues. Germline assignment: CDR1 SGHTA and CDR2 FQGTGA. Trimming cost V 3 bases and J 1 base, with 12 bases left between them. The CDR3 DNA is TGTGCCAGCAGCTTTCGGCCTCATCCGAACACTGAAGCTTTCTTT. Its translation: CASSFRPHPNTEAFF.

This chain links TRBV4-1 with TRBJ1-5; D uncertain. The CDR3 has 13 residues. The germline V gene encodes CDR1 MGHRA and CDR2 YSYEKL. Trimming removed 1 base at V and 4 bases at J, with 5 bases between. CDR3: CASSQVENQPQHF. The CDR3 bases are TGCGCCAGCAGCCAAGTTGAAAATCAGCCCCAGCATTTT.

V is TRBV4-1 and J is TRBJ2-3; the D is unclear. The V gene's germline CDR1 is MGHRA and CDR2 YSYEKL. The CDR3 sequence is 15 residues long. V was trimmed by 3 bases and J by 1 base, leaving 11 bases between them. In DNA form, the CDR3 reads TGCGCCAGCAGCCAGGTTCCTTTAGGCACAGATACGCAGTATTTT. Encoded protein: CASSQVPLGTDTQYF.

This clonotype was observed at least ten times. The chain employs TRBV10-3 and TRBJ1-6; possibly TRBD1 for D (6 bases). The germline V gene encodes CDR1 ENHRY and CDR2 SYGVKD. The ends were cut back, 9 bases at V and 5 bases at J, with 14 bases in the middle. The CDR3 spans 14 residues. The CDR3 DNA is TGTGCCATAAGCCGGGACATTGATAATTCACCCCTCCACTTT. Translating it yields CAISRDIDNSPLHF.

The chain recombines TRBV12-3 or TRBV12-4 with TRBJ2-3; 7 bases are shared with TRBD1. The CDR3 runs to 14 residues. The V segment lost 5 bases and the J segment 10 bases; nucleotides outside the gene matches: 12. The CDR3 sequence: CASSLGQVQGAQYF. The DNA for the CDR3 is TGTGCCAGCAGTCTAGGACAGGTCCAGGGGGCGCAGTATTTT.

Only a few counts were recorded for this clonotype. This chain connects TRBV20-1 to TRBJ2-1, with D uncertain. Trimming took 6 bases from V and 10 from J, leaving 13 bases between them. CDR3 size: 11 residues. Germline values: CDR1 DFQATT, CDR2 SNEGSKA (reference sequence). The chain's CDR3 is CSAILGIEQFF. The CDR3 nucleotides are TGCAGTGCCATTTTGGGTATAGAGCAGTTCTTC.

This clonotype has ten or more counts. This chain uses TRBV5-1 with TRBJ1-1, with TRBD1 matching 11 bases. Germline V gene sequence: CDR1 SGHRS, CDR2 YFSETQ. The V and J ends lost 0 bases and 11 bases, in that order; junction bases with no gene match: 6. The CDR3 loop spans 14 amino acids. The chain's CDR3 is CASSLEGQGARAFF. CDR3 DNA sequence: TGCGCCAGCAGCTTGGAAGGACAGGGGGCGCGGGCTTTCTTT.

This clonotype was found a few times. The rearrangement uses TRBV24-1 and TRBJ2-1, with 7 nucleotides matching TRBD2. After removal of 4 bases from V and 3 bases from J, the junction contained 8 bases not matched to a gene. CDR3 length: 16 residues. Germline V gene data show CDR1 as KGHDR and CDR2 as SFDVKD. The CDR3 here is CATSDPRGEVYNEQFF. The CDR3 DNA follows: TGTGCCACCAGTGACCCTCGGGGGGAGGTCTACAATGAGCAGTTCTTC.

A few counts support this clonotype. The chain uses TRBV20-1 and TRBJ2-1; D perhaps matches TRBD2 (5 bases). Trimming took 6 bases from V and 0 from J, leaving 15 bases between them. From germline, CDR1 is DFQATT and CDR2 SNEGSKA (reference sequence). This CDR3 is built from 15 residues. The DNA of the CDR3 is TGCAGTGCCATAGAAACGGGGATCTCCTACAATGAGCAGTTCTTC. The encoded protein is CSAIETGISYNEQFF.

In this sample, this clonotype turned up many times. The chain links TRBV4-2 to TRBJ1-4; no reliable D call. Looked up from germline, CDR1 is LGHNA and CDR2 is YNFKEQ. Trimming removed 0 bases from V and 5 bases from J, with 10 bases in between. The CDR3 spans 15 residues. CDR3 sequence: CASSQDLSSNEKLFF. The DNA for the CDR3 is TGTGCCAGCAGCCAAGATCTCAGCTCGAATGAAAAACTGTTTTTT.

V usage is TRBV20-1 and J usage is TRBJ2-3; D is perhaps TRBD2 (5 bases). This CDR3 comprises 16 residues. V was trimmed by 6 bases and J by 2 bases, leaving 21 bases between them. Germline V lookup: CDR1 DFQATT, CDR2 SNEGSKA (reference sequence). The CDR3 region has the DNA TGCAGTGCCAGGTCCCGTAGGCTAGCTAACACAGATACGCAGTATTTT. Translating gives CSARSRRLANTDTQYF.

The chain links TRBV7-8 to TRBJ2-3; TRBD2 matches 8 bases. There are 19 residues in the CDR3. Unmatched junction bases numbered 11, after V lost 0 bases and J lost 0 bases. CDR1 and CDR2 (germline): SGHVS, FQNEAQ. The CDR3 loop is CASSLALIPTSASTDTQYF. The CDR3 DNA sequence: TGTGCCAGCAGCTTAGCACTGATACCGACTAGCGCCAGCACAGATACGCAGTATTTT.

This clonotype was counted ten times or more. The chain combines TRBV10-3 with TRBJ1-1, with a possible D match to TRBD1 (6 bases). Germline lookup yields CDR1 ENHRY and CDR2 SYGVKD. V dropped 3 bases and J dropped 5 bases, with 19 bases sitting between them. The CDR3 totals 16 residues. CDR3 sequence reads: CAISDLGKATGTEAFF. Written as DNA, the CDR3 is TGTGCCATCAGTGACCTCGGTAAGGCCACAGGGACTGAAGCTTTCTTT.

In its sample, this clonotype was seen many times. The rearrangement links TRBV5-1 to TRBJ2-3; D ambiguous. In germline, CDR1 is SGHRS, CDR2 YFSETQ. The ends were cut back, 0 bases at V and 7 bases at J, with 9 bases in the middle. CDR3 size: 13 residues. The CDR3 region is CASSLDWSYTQYF. The DNA of the CDR3 is TGCGCCAGCAGCTTGGACTGGTCGTATACGCAGTATTTT. Filled out from reference TRBV5-1 and TRBJ2-3, the complete variable domain reads KAGVTQTPRYLIKTRGQQVTLSCSPISGHRSVSWYQQTPGQGLQFLFEYFSETQRNKGNFPGRFSGRQFSNSRSEMNVSTLELGDSALYLCASSLDWSYTQYFGPGTRLTVL.

This chain uses TRBV28 with TRBJ2-1, with D uncertain. Deletions cut 4 bases from V and 3 bases from J, with 13 bases between. Germline V gene data show CDR1 as MDHEN and CDR2 as SYDVKM. The CDR3 totals 15 residues. The CDR3 reads CASSWRMILYNEQFF. CDR3 in DNA: TGTGCCAGCAGTTGGAGAATGATCCTCTACAATGAGCAGTTCTTC.

This clonotype was counted only a few times. This sequence joins TRBV4-1 and TRBJ1-4, with D unclear. V was pared by 4 bases and J by 8 bases, with 11 bases between. Looked up from germline, CDR1 is MGHRA and CDR2 is YSYEKL. The CDR3 runs to 13 residues. The CDR3 loop is CASSLAHNEKLFF. The CDR3 nucleotides read TGCGCCAGCAGCCTCGCCCATAACGAAAAACTGTTTTTT.

This clonotype occurred many times. The chain is built from TRBV7-6 and TRBJ2-1; unclear D gene. Germline CDR1 SGHVS, CDR2 FNYEAQ. V was shortened by 2 bases and J by 6 bases, with 11 bases between the two germline ends. The CDR3 runs to 14 residues. CDR3: CASSLTFSGNEQFF. CDR3 coding DNA: TGTGCCAGCAGCTTAACCTTTAGTGGCAATGAGCAGTTCTTC. The full variable domain, rest sourced from reference TRBV7-6 and TRBJ2-1, is GAGVSQSPRYKVTKRGQDVALRCDPISGHVSLYWYRQALGQGPEFLTYFNYEAQQDKSGLPNDRFSAERPEGSISTLTIQRTEQRDSAMYRCASSLTFSGNEQFFGPGTRLTVL.

The chain employs TRBV2 and TRBJ2-3; unclear D gene. The V gene lost 7 bases and the J gene lost 6 bases, with 11 bases spanning the gap. The CDR3 contains 12 residues. Per the germline V gene, CDR1 is SNHLY and CDR2 is FYNNEI. Here the CDR3 DNA reads TGTGCCAGCAAGGTCGGGTCGGATACGCAGTATTTT. Translated: CASKVGSDTQYF.

The chain joins TRBV7-9 to TRBJ2-2, with D possibly matching TRBD1 (6 bases). The V end was cut by 4 bases, the J end by 2 bases, with 14 bases between. Germline V CDR1 and CDR2: SEHNR, FQNEAQ (reference sequence). The CDR3 contains 16 residues. CDR3 bases: TGTGCCAGCAGCTCCCTCGTGGGGGCTAACACCGGGGAGCTGTTTTTT. It specifies CASSSLVGANTGELFF.